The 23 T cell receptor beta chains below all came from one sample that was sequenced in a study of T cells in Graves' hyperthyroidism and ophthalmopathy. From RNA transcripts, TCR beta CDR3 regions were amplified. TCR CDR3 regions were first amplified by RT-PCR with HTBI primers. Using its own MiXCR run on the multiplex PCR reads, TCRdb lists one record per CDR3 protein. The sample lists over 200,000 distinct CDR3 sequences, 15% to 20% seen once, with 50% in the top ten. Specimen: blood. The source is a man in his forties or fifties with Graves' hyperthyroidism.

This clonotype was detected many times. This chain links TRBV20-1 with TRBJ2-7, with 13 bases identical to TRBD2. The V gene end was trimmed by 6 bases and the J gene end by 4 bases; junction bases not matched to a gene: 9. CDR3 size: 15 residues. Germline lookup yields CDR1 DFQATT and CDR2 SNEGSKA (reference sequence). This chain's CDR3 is CSATSGTSGTYEQYF. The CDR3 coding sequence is TGCAGTGCCACCTCCGGGACTAGCGGGACGTACGAGCAGTACTTC.

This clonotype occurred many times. The CDR3 coding sequence is TGTGCCAGCTCGCCTACTAGCCTGGAAAAGACCGGCCGCGCAGATACGCAGTATTTT. This sequence encodes CASSPTSLEKTGRADTQYF. V is TRBV18 and J is TRBJ2-3, with D possibly being TRBD2 (6 bases). Between the trimmed V and J ends, which lost 6 bases and 4 bases, there was a span of 29 bases. Germline CDR1 and CDR2: KGHSH and LQKENI. The length of the CDR3 is 19 residues.

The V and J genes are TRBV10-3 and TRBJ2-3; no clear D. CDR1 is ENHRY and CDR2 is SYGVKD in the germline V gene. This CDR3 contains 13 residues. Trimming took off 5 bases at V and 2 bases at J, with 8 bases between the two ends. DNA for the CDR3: TGTGCCATCAGTAGGCTTAACACAGATACGCAGTATTTT. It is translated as CAISRLNTDTQYF.

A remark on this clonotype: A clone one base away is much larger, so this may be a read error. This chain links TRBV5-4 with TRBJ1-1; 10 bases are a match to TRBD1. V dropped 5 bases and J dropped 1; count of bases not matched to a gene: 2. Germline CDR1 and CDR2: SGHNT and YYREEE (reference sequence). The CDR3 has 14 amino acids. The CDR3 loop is CASSWDRGNTEAFF. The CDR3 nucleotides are TGTGCCAGCAGTTGGGACAGGGGGAACACTGAAGCTTTCTTT.

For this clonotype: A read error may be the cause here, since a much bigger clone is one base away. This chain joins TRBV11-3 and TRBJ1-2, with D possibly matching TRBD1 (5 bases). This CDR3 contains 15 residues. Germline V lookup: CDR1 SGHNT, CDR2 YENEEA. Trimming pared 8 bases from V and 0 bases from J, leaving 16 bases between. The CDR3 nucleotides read TGTGCCAGCGGCCAGTGGGACGTCGCTAACTATGGCTACACCTTC. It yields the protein CASGQWDVANYGYTF.

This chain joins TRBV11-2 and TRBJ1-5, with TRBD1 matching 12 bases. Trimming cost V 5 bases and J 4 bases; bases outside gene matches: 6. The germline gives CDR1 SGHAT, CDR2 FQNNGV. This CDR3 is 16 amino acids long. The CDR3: CASSPGTGGQNQPQHF. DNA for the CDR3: TGTGCCAGCAGCCCGGGGACAGGGGGCCAAAATCAGCCCCAGCATTTT.

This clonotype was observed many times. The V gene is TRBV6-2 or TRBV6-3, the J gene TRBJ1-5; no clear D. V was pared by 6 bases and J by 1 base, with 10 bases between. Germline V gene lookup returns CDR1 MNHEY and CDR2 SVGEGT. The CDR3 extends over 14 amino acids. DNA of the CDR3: TGTGCCAGCAGCATACAGCTGAGCAATCAGCCCCAGCATTTT. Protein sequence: CASSIQLSNQPQHF.

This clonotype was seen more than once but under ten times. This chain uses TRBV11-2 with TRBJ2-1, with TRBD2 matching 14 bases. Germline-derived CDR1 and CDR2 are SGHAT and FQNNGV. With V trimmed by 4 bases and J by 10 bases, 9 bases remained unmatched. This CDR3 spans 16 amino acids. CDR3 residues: CASSSPGLAGVKEQFF. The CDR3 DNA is TGTGCCAGCAGCTCCCCGGGACTAGCGGGAGTCAAGGAGCAGTTCTTC.

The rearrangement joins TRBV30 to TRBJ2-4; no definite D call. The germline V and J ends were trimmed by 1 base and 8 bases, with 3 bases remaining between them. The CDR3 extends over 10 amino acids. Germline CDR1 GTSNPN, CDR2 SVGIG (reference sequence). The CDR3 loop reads CAWSGDIQYF. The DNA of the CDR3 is TGTGCCTGGAGTGGGGACATTCAGTACTTC.

This CDR3 reads CAWRDRGDNGEKLFF. The CDR3 region has the DNA TGTGCCTGGCGGGACAGGGGCGATAATGGTGAAAAACTGTTTTTT. This chain links TRBV2 with TRBJ1-4; 10 bases are shared with TRBD1. Germline values: CDR1 SNHLY, CDR2 FYNNEI. The CDR3 spans 15 residues. Unmatched junction bases numbered 13, after V lost 11 bases and J lost 7 bases.

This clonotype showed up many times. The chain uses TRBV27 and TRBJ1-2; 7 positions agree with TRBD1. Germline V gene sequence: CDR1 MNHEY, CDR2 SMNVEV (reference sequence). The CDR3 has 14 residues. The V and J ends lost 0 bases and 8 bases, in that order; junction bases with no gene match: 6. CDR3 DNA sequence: TGTGCCAGCAGTTTATCAGGGACAGCGTTGGGCTACACCTTC. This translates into CASSLSGTALGYTF.

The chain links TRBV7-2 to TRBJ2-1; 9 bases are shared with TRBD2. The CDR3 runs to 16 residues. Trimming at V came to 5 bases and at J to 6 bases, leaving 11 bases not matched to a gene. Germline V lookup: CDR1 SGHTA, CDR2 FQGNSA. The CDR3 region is CASSRPGLAVFNEQFF. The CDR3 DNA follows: TGTGCCAGCAGCCGACCGGGACTAGCAGTCTTCAATGAGCAGTTCTTC.

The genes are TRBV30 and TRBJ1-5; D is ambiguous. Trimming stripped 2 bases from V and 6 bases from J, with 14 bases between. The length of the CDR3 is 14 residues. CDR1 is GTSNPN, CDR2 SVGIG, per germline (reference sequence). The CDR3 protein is CAWSPKGIRQPQHF. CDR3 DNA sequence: TGTGCCTGGAGTCCAAAGGGTATTCGTCAGCCCCAGCATTTT.

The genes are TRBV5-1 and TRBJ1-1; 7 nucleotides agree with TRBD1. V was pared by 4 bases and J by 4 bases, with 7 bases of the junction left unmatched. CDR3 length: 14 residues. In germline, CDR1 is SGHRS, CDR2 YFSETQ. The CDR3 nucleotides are TGCGCCAGCAGCGATATAGGGGACAGCACTGAAGCTTTCTTT. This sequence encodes CASSDIGDSTEAFF.

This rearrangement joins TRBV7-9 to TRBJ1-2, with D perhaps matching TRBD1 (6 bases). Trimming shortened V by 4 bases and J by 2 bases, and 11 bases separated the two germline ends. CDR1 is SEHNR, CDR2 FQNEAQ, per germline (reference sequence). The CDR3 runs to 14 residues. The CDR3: CASSSRGGNYGYTF. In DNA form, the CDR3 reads TGTGCCAGCAGCTCTAGGGGGGGGAACTATGGCTACACCTTC.

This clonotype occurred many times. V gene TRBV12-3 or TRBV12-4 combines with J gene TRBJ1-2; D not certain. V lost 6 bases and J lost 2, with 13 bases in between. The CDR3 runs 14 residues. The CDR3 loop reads CASRSVDTNYGYTF. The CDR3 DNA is TGTGCCAGCAGGTCTGTGGATACGAACTATGGCTACACCTTC.

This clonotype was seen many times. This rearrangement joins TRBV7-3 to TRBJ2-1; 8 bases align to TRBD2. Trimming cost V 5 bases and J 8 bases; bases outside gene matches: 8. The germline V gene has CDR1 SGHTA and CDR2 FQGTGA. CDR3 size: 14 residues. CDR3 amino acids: CASSQAGVSDEQFF. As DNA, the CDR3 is TGTGCCAGCAGCCAAGCGGGAGTAAGCGATGAGCAGTTCTTC.

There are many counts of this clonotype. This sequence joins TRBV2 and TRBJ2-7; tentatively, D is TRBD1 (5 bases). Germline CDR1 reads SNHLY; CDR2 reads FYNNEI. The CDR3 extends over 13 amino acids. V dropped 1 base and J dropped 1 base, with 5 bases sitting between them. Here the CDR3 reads CASSEGQSYEQYF. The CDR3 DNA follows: TGTGCCAGCAGTGAAGGACAGTCCTACGAGCAGTACTTC.

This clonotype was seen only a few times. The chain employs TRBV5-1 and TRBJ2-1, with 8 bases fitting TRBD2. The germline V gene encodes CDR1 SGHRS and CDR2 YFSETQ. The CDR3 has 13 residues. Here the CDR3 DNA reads TGCGCAACTAGCGGAGTCGGTGTGGATGAGCAGTTCTTC. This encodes CATSGVGVDEQFF.

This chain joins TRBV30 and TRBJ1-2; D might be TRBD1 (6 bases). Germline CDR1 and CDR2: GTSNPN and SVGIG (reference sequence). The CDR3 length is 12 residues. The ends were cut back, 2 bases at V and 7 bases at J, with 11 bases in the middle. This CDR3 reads CAWSPGGPGYTF. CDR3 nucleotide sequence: TGTGCCTGGAGTCCTGGGGGGCCTGGCTACACCTTC.

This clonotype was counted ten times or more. CDR3 amino acids: CASSPGTSGYQETQYF. The CDR3 region has the DNA TGCGCCAGCAGTCCCGGGACTAGCGGTTACCAAGAGACCCAGTACTTC. The V gene is TRBV5-1, the J gene TRBJ2-5; 11 bases are shared with TRBD2. V gave up 5 bases and J gave up 0 bases; unmatched junction bases: 6. Per the germline V gene, CDR1 is SGHRS and CDR2 is YFSETQ. The CDR3 totals 16 residues.

CDR3 in DNA: TGTGCTAGTGGTTTGGTACGTTCTGAAGCTTTCTTT. Translated, it gives CASGLVRSEAFF. The V call is TRBV12-5, the J call TRBJ1-1; no definite D call. Germline CDR1 LGHNT, CDR2 FRNRAP. This CDR3 is built from 12 residues. V lost 0 bases to trimming and J lost 6 bases, with 5 bases between them.

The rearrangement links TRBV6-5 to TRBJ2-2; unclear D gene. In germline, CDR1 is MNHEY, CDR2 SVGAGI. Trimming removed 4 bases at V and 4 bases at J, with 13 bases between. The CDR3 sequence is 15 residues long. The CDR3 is CASSFRYGSTGELFF. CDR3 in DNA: TGTGCCAGCAGTTTCCGGTACGGAAGCACCGGGGAGCTGTTTTTT.